This passage covers 9 T cell receptor beta chains from one sample sequenced in a study of blood T cells in healthy people across ages. The use of a sample-barcoded 5' primer and a J-beta primer mix characterized a second PCR of roughly 6 to 11 cycles. TCRdb reprocessed the 5' RACE reads via MiXCR and lists one record per CDR3 protein. The table lists 910,000 or so distinct CDR3 sequences, approximately 50% of them singletons. Specimen: blood. These receptors all stem from a woman in her fifties or sixties in good health.

This clonotype was seen ten or more times. The chain couples TRBV12-3 or TRBV12-4 to TRBJ1-5; D is uncertain. This CDR3 spans 16 amino acids. With 0 bases removed from V and 0 bases from J, the gap between germline ends came to 9 bases. CDR3 in DNA: TGTGCCAGCAGTTTAGCCCTAGGATATAGCAATCAGCCCCAGCATTTT. This encodes CASSLALGYSNQPQHF.

This clonotype was counted a few times. CDR3: CASSPRDSYSYEQYF. CDR3 bases: TGTGCCAGCAGCCCCCGGGATTCATACTCCTACGAGCAGTACTTC. The rearrangement uses TRBV7-9 and TRBJ2-7; a possible D gene is TRBD2 (5 bases). Germline-derived CDR1 and CDR2 are SEHNR and FQNEAQ (reference sequence). The CDR3 contains 15 residues. V was trimmed by 5 bases and J by 0 bases, leaving 14 bases between them.

This clonotype turned up a few times. The chain uses TRBV29-1 and TRBJ2-6; D gene unclear. The germline V gene has CDR1 SQVTM and CDR2 ANQGSEA. CDR3 length: 13 amino acids. V lost 4 bases and J 2 bases, leaving 6 bases between the germline ends. CDR3 nucleotide sequence: TGCAGCGTTGGGGCGACTGGGGCCAACGTCCTGACTTTC. Translation: CSVGATGANVLTF.

As for this clonotype: Mismatch with germline at one junction end may stem from a read error. This chain connects TRBV20-1 to TRBJ2-7; no clear D. The CDR3 is made up of 13 amino acids. Per germline, CDR1 DFQATT and CDR2 SNEGSKA (reference sequence). The CDR3 loop is CSARDPLSYERYF. As DNA, the CDR3 is TGCAGTGCTAGAGATCCCCTCTCCTACGAGCGGTACTTC.

The rearrangement links TRBV27 to TRBJ2-7, with 15 bases lining up with TRBD2. This CDR3 has 15 amino acids. V was pared by 7 bases and J by 7 bases, with 8 bases of the junction left unmatched. Germline loops: CDR1 MNHEY, CDR2 SMNVEV (reference sequence). Here the CDR3 reads CASTGGTSGRREQYF. For the CDR3, the DNA is TGTGCCAGCACAGGAGGGACTAGCGGGAGGCGGGAGCAGTACTTC.

V and J are TRBV2 and TRBJ2-4; D is uncertain. Germline V gene sequence: CDR1 SNHLY, CDR2 FYNNEI. Trimming pared 5 bases from V and 0 bases from J, leaving 11 bases between. CDR3 length: 15 amino acids. CDR3 DNA: TGTGCCAGCAGTTTGGCCATGAGAGCCAAAAACATTCAGTACTTC. It encodes CASSLAMRAKNIQYF.

The J gene is TRBJ2-1, the V gene TRBV3-1, with TRBD1 as a possible D gene (5 bases). Per the germline V gene, CDR1 is LGHDT and CDR2 is YNNKEL (reference sequence). V was trimmed by 5 bases and J by 1 base, leaving 15 bases between them. The CDR3 is 16 amino acids. The CDR3 protein is CASSKQASHSYNEQFF. Here the CDR3 DNA reads TGTGCCAGCAGCAAACAGGCGAGTCATTCCTACAATGAGCAGTTCTTC.

This chain links TRBV7-9 with TRBJ2-3; a possible D gene is TRBD1 (5 bases). The CDR3 covers 16 residues. Deletions cut 5 bases from V and 6 bases from J, with 21 bases between. The V gene's germline CDR1 is SEHNR and CDR2 FQNEAQ (reference sequence). The CDR3 here is CASSKRVGVGADTQYF. The CDR3 DNA is TGTGCCAGCAGCAAAAGAGTAGGAGTTGGGGCGGATACGCAGTATTTT.

V usage is TRBV2 and J usage is TRBJ2-3; 7 bases line up with TRBD2. The germline V gene encodes CDR1 SNHLY and CDR2 FYNNEI. Trimming at V came to 6 bases and at J to 1 base, leaving 10 bases not matched to a gene. The CDR3 is 16 amino acids. CDR3 coding DNA: TGTGCCAGCAGGGGTCGGGAAGCGGGACGCACAGATACGCAGTATTTT. Its translation: CASRGREAGRTDTQYF. The whole variable domain, filled in from reference TRBV2 and TRBJ2-3, reads EPEVTQTPSHQVTQMGQEVILRCVPISNHLYFYWYRQILGQKVEFLVSFYNNEISEKSEIFDDQFSVERPDGSNFTLKIRSTKLEDSAMYFCASRGREAGRTDTQYFGPGTRLTVL.